This TCR beta chain was documented in a study of post-analysis software for immune sequencing data. Each TCR beta cDNA library carried unique molecular identifiers. It was from about 1 to 10 million T cells that 530,000 or so cDNA molecules came. MiXCR, applied by TCRdb to the PCR reads, yields one record per CDR3 protein. The sample lists 450,000 or so distinct CDR3 sequences, 45% occurring once. The CDR3 has 15 residues. Germline values: CDR1 SQVTM, CDR2 ANQGSEA. The V and J ends lost 2 bases and 0 bases respectively, with 13 bases between them. This clonotype appeared a few times. Antigen unknown. The study's findings and limits: Under the F measure, samples that were prepared in one batch clustered strongly together. The five TRBV segments detected at higher frequency in patients than in controls included TRBV5-6, TRBV5-1 and TRBV20-1.

This receptor was obtained from a girl aged 5 to 17 with multiple sclerosis. Sequenced sample: blood. This chain joins TRBV29-1 and TRBJ1-1, with no clear D. The CDR3 reads CSVERVGQLNTEAFF. The CDR3 DNA follows: TGCAGCGTTGAAAGGGTAGGGCAGTTGAACACTGAAGCTTTCTTT.